The rows below give T cell receptor beta chains drawn from one sample of a study of T cell changes during pregnancy in multiple sclerosis. Here immunoSEQ multiplex PCR was the method, and the copy in TCRdb shows in-frame clones only, minus some. This table holds fewer than 100,000 clones, about 88% found once. Material: peripheral blood, obtained before pregnancy. These receptors were taken from a female donor with multiple sclerosis, enrolled in a pregnancy study. Each CDR3 is given with its conserved first and last residue. The order of the fields is V gene, J gene, CDR3 length, clone size, D gene, CDR3 DNA, CDR3 protein. D genes are given only for firm matches. Clone size is given for some rows only: seen once, a few or many times, or a class if the clone is expanded.

TRBV7-3	TRBJ2-3	17	once	.	TGTGCCAGCAGCTTCCACCCGAGACAGGCAGACACAGATACGCAGTATTTT	CASSFHPRQADTDTQYF
TRBV19	TRBJ1-4	15	.	.	TGTGCCAGTAGTCCGTACAGGGCTCCTAATGAAAAACTGTTTTTT	CASSPYRAPNEKLFF
TRBV18	TRBJ1-2	13	.	.	TGTGCCAGCTCACCGGTAGGGGAAGATGGCTACACCTTC	CASSPVGEDGYTF
TRBV5-5	TRBJ1-1	17	.	TRBD1	TGTGCCAGCAGCTTACGACAGGGGGTTTTAATGAACACTGAAGCTTTCTTT	CASSLRQGVLMNTEAFF
TRBV18	TRBJ2-1	15	.	TRBD2	TGTGCCAGCTCACAGGGACTAGCGGGCTACAATGAGCAGTTCTTC	CASSQGLAGYNEQFF
TRBV6-1	TRBJ1-4	16	.	TRBD1	TGTGCCAGCAGTGCTAGGGGGCTGGTTACTAATGAAAAACTGTTTTTT	CASSARGLVTNEKLFF
TRBV11-3	TRBJ1-4	18	.	.	TGTGCCAGCAGCCCCCGGGTAGATATCAGGGCCGAGTATGAAAAACTGTTTTTT	CASSPRVDIRAEYEKLFF
TRBV7-3	TRBJ2-2	16	.	TRBD2	TGTGCCAGCAGCCCCCTAGCGGGAGGGAACACCGGGGAGCTGTTTTTT	CASSPLAGGNTGELFF
TRBV30	TRBJ2-3	13	.	.	TGTGCCTGGAGTGTACAGTGGGCAGATACGCAGTATTTT	CAWSVQWADTQYF
TRBV5-1	TRBJ2-7	14	.	.	TGCGCCAGCAGCGAGAACGGGGTATGGATGGAGCAGTACTTC	CASSENGVWMEQYF
TRBV5-1	TRBJ2-3	15	.	TRBD2	TGCGCCAGCAGCGACGCGGGGGGGCCAAGAGATACGCAGTATTTT	CASSDAGGPRDTQYF
TRBV4-3	TRBJ1-4	15	.	.	TGCGCCAGCAGCCGCCGGACAGCCTCAAATGAAAAACTGTTTTTT	CASSRRTASNEKLFF
TRBV14	TRBJ2-2	14	.	.	TGTGCCAGCAGCCAAGTCGCGAACACCGGGGAGCTGTTTTTT	CASSQVANTGELFF
TRBV27	TRBJ1-5	13	.	TRBD1	TGTGCCAGCAGTTGGGACAGGGTGCAGCCCCAGCATTTT	CASSWDRVQPQHF
TRBV6-1	TRBJ2-2	15	.	.	TGTGCCAGCAGATGGGAGCGTGGTGGGACCGGGGAGCTGTTTTTT	CASRWERGGTGELFF
TRBV30	TRBJ1-5	14	.	.	TGTGCCTGGAGTGTACTAGGGTCCGGGCAGCCCCAGCATTTT	CAWSVLGSGQPQHF
TRBV10-3	TRBJ2-3	11	.	.	TGTGCCATCAGTCAGGGGATGGCGCAGTATTTT	CAISQGMAQYF
TRBV5-1	TRBJ2-3	15	.	.	TGCGCCAGCAGCCGGGGACTTACCAGCACAGATACGCAGTATTTT	CASSRGLTSTDTQYF
TRBV2	TRBJ2-3	15	once	TRBD2	TGTGCCAGCAGTATACTAGCGGGGGGCGAGGGTACGCAGTATTTT	CASSILAGGEGTQYF
TRBV28	TRBJ2-5	14	.	.	TGTGCCACCACTTTAAGAAGCCGGTGGGAGACCCAGTACTTC	CATTLRSRWETQYF
TRBV5-4	TRBJ2-7	14	.	TRBD1	TGTGCCAGCAGCAAGGGACAGGGGGCCTACGAGCAGTACTTC	CASSKGQGAYEQYF
TRBV7-3	TRBJ2-1	13	.	.	TGTGCCAGCAGCTTAACCCCAGGGACAGAGCAGTTCTTC	CASSLTPGTEQFF
TRBV7-3	TRBJ1-6	13	few	.	TGTGCCAGCAGCTTCGGGGTTGATTCACCCCTCCACTTT	CASSFGVDSPLHF
TRBV30	TRBJ2-7	13	.	TRBD1	TGTGCCTGGAGGGGGCAGGGGGCCTACGAGCAGTACTTC	CAWRGQGAYEQYF
TRBV11-2	TRBJ2-5	16	.	TRBD2	TGTGCCAGCAGCCCCCGGGGAGCGGGGGACCAAGAGACCCAGTACTTC	CASSPRGAGDQETQYF
TRBV4-3	TRBJ1-2	18	once	.	TGCGCCAGCAGCCAAGAGTTCCACAGACCACCGGGAAACTATGGCTACACCTTC	CASSQEFHRPPGNYGYTF
TRBV28	TRBJ1-1	12	.	TRBD1	TGTGCCAGCAGCTTGGCCGACAGGGTTGCTTTCTTT	CASSLADRVAFF
TRBV7-9	TRBJ1-3	15	.	.	TGTGCCAGCAGCTTCGGTGTATCCTCTGGAAACACCATATATTTT	CASSFGVSSGNTIYF
TRBV1	TRBJ2-7	16	.	.	TGCACCAGCAGCCCCGGCGCGGGGGTAGGGGCCTACGAGCAGTACTTC	CTSSPGAGVGAYEQYF
TRBV2	TRBJ2-7	13	few	.	TGTGCCAGCAGTGCTGCGGTTGCCTACGAGCAGTACTTC	CASSAAVAYEQYF
TRBV19	TRBJ2-3	15	.	TRBD2	TGTGCCAGTAGTCGAGCGGGGGGGCGGTCAGATACGCAGTATTTT	CASSRAGGRSDTQYF
TRBV5-1	TRBJ2-2	15	few	.	TGCGCCAGCACCCCGCGGCCCTTCCAAGGCGGGGAGCTGTTTTTT	CASTPRPFQGGELFF
TRBV28	TRBJ1-6	16	few	.	TGTGCCAGCAGTTTATACGGGGGAAGAAGGAATTCACCCCTCCACTTT	CASSLYGGRRNSPLHF